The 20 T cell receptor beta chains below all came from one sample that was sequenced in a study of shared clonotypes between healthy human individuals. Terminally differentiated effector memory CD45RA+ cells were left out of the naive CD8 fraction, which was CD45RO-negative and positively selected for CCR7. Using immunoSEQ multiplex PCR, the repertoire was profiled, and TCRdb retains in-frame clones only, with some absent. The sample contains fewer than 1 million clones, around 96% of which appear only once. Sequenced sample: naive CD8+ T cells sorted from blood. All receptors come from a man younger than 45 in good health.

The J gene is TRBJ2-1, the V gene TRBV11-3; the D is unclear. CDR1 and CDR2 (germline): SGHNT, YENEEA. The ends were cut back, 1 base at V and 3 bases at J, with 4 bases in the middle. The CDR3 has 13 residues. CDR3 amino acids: CASSLAHYNEQFF. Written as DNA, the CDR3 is TGTGCCAGCAGCTTAGCCCACTACAATGAGCAGTTCTTC.

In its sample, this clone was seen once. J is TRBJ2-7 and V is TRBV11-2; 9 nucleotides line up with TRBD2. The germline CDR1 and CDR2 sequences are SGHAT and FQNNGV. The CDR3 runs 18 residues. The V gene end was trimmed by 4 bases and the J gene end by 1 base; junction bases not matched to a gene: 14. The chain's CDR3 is CASSSMRLAGTFSYEQYF. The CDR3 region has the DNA TGTGCCAGCAGCTCGATGAGGCTAGCGGGAACCTTTTCCTACGAGCAGTACTTC. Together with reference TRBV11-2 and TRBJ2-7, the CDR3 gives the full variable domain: EAGVAQSPRYKIIEKRQSVAFWCNPISGHATLYWYQQILGQGPKLLIQFQNNGVVDDSQLPKDRFSAERLKGVDSTLKIQPAKLEDSAVYLCASSSMRLAGTFSYEQYFGPGTRLTVT.

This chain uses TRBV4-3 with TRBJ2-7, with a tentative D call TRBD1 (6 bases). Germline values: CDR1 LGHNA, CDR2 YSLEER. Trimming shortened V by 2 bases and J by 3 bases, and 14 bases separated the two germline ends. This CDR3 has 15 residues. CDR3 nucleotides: TGCGCCAGCAGCCAAACGCGGTCACAGGGCTACGAGCAGTACTTC. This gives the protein CASSQTRSQGYEQYF.

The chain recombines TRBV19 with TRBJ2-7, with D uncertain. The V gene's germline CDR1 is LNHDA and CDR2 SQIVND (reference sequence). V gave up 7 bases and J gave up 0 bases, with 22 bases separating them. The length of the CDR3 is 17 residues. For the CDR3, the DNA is TGTGCCAGTACCAAGCAGGCGAGGACGTATGGCTCCTACGAGCAGTACTTC. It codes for CASTKQARTYGSYEQYF.

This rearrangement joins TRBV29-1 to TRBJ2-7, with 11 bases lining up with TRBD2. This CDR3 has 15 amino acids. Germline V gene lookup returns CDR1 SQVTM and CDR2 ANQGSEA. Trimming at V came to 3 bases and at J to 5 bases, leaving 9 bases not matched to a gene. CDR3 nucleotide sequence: TGCAGCGTTGAGGGGGGTGTTAGCGGGAGGGACGAGCAGTACTTC. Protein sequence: CSVEGGVSGRDEQYF.

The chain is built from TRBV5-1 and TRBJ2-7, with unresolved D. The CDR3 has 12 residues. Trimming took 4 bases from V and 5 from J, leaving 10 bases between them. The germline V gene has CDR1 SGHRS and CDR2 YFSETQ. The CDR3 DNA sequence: TGCGCCAGCAGCCCTGGGCTCGACGAGCAGTACTTC. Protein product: CASSPGLDEQYF.

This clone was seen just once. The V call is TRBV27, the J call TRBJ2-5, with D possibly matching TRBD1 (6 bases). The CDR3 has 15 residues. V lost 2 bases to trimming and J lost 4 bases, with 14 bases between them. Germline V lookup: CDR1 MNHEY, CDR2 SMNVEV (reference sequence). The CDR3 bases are TGTGCCAGCAGTTTAATCATAGGGGGTACAGAGACCCAGTACTTC. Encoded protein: CASSLIIGGTETQYF.

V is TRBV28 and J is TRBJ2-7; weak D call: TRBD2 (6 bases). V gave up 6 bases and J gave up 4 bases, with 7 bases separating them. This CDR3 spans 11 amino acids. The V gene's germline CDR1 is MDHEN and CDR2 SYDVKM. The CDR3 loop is CASRGGYEQYF. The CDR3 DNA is TGTGCCAGCAGGGGGGGATACGAGCAGTACTTC.

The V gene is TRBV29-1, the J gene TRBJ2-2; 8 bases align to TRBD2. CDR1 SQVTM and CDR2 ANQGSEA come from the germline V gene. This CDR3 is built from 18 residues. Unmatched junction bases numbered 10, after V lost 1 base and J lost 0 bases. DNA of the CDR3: TGCAGCGTTGAAGCGGTTGGAACTAGCGGCGCGAACACCGGGGAGCTGTTTTTT. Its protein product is CSVEAVGTSGANTGELFF.

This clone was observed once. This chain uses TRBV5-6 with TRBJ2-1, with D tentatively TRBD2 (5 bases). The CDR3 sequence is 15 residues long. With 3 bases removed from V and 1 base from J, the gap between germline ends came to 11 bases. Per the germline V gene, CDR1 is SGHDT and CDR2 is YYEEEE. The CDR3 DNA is TGTGCCAGCAGCTATCCGACGGGGTCCTACAATGAGCAGTTCTTC. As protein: CASSYPTGSYNEQFF.

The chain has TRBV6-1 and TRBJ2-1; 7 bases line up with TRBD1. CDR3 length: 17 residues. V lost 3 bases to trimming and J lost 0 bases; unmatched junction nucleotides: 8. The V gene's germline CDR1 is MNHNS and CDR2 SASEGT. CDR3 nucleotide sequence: TGTGCCAGCAGTGAGGCCCCGGGACAGAGCTCCTACAATGAGCAGTTCTTC. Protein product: CASSEAPGQSSYNEQFF.

The CDR3 reads CASSSIMTGTAIDGYTF. The CDR3 nucleotides read TGTGCCAGCAGTAGCATTATGACAGGGACAGCTATCGATGGCTACACCTTC. V usage is TRBV27 and J usage is TRBJ1-2, with 7 nucleotides matching TRBD1. The CDR3 has 17 amino acids. Germline lookup yields CDR1 MNHEY and CDR2 SMNVEV (reference sequence). With 5 bases clipped from V and 6 bases from J, the junction kept 18 bases outside the gene matches.

The CDR3 reads CASSSLAGGSYEQYF. Written as DNA, the CDR3 is TGTGCCAGCAGCTCCCTAGCGGGAGGTTCCTACGAGCAGTACTTC. The chain is built from TRBV5-6 and TRBJ2-7, with 11 bases that match TRBD2. Trimming cost V 3 bases and J 1 base; bases outside gene matches: 3. CDR1 and CDR2 (germline): SGHDT, YYEEEE. CDR3 length equals 15 residues. The variable domain in full, with the rest retrieved from reference TRBV5-6 and TRBJ2-7, is DAGVTQSPTHLIKTRGQQVTLRCSPKSGHDTVSWYQQALGQGPQFIFQYYEEEERQRGNFPDRFSGHQFPNYSSELNVNALLLGDSALYLCASSSLAGGSYEQYFGPGTRLTVT.

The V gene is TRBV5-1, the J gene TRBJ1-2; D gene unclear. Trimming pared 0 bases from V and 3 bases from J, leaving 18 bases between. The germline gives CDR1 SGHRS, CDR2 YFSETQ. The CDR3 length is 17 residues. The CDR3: CASSLEQTPRNDYGYTF. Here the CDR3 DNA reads TGCGCCAGCAGCTTGGAGCAGACACCACGAAACGACTATGGCTACACCTTC. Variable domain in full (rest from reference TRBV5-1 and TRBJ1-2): KAGVTQTPRYLIKTRGQQVTLSCSPISGHRSVSWYQQTPGQGLQFLFEYFSETQRNKGNFPGRFSGRQFSNSRSEMNVSTLELGDSALYLCASSLEQTPRNDYGYTFGSGTRLTVV.

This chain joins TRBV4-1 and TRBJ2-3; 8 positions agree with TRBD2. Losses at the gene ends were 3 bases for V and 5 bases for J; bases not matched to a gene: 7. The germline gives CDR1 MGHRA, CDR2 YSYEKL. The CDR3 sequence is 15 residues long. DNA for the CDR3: TGCGCCAGCAGCCAGTTGGGACTAGAGCTAGATACGCAGTATTTT. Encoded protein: CASSQLGLELDTQYF.

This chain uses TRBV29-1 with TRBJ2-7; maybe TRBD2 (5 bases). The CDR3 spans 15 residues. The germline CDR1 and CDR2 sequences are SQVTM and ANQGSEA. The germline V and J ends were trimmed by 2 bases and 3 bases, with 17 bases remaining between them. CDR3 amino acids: CSVEPFGTGNYEQYF. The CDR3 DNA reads TGCAGCGTTGAACCTTTCGGAACGGGGAACTACGAGCAGTACTTC.

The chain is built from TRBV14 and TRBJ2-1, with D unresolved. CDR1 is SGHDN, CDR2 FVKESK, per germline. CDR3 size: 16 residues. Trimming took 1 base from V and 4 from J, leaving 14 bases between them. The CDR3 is CASSQVMGLRYNEQFF. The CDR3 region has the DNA TGTGCCAGCAGCCAAGTAATGGGTCTACGGTACAATGAGCAGTTCTTC.

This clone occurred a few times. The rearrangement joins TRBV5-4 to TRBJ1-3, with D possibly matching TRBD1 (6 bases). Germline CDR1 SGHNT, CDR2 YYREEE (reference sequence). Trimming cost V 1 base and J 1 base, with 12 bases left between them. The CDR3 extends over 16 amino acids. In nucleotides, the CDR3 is TGTGCCAGCAGCTTGATTGGGGGCGAGTCTGGAAACACCATATATTTT. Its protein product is CASSLIGGESGNTIYF.

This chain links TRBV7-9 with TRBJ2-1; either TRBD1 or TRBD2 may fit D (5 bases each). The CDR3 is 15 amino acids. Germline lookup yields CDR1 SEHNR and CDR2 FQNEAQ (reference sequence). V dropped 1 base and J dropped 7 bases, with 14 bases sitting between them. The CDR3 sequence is CASSLEGPPRNEQFF. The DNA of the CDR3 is TGTGCCAGCAGCTTAGAGGGACCCCCTCGGAATGAGCAGTTCTTC.

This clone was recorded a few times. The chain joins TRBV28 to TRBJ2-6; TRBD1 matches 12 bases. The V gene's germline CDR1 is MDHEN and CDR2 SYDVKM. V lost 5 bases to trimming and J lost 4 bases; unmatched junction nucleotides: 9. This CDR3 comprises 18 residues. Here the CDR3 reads CASSPPGQGASGANVLTF. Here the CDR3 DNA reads TGTGCCAGCAGTCCTCCGGGACAGGGGGCCTCGGGGGCCAACGTCCTGACTTTC.